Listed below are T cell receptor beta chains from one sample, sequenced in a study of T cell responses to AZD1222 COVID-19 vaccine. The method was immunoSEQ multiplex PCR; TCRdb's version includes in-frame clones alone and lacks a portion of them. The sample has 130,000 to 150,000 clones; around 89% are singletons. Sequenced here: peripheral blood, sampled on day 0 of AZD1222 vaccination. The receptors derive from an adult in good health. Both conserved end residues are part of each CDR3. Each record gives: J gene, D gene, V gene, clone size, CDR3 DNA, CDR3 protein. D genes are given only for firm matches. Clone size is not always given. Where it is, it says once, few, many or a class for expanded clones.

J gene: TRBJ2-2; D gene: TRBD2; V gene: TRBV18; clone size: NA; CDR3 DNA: TGTGCCAGCTCACCACCTGGACTAGCGGGGAGCACCGGGGAGCTGTTTTTT; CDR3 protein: CASSPPGLAGSTGELFF
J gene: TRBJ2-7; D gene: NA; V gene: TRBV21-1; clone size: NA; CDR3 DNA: TGTGCCAGCAGCAAACCCAGCGGGGACTACGAGCAGTACTTC; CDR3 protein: CASSKPSGDYEQYF
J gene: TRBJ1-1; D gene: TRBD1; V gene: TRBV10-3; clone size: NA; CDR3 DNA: TGTGCCATCAGTGTTTCAGGGGGGGCCACTGAAGCTTTCTTT; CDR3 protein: CAISVSGGATEAFF
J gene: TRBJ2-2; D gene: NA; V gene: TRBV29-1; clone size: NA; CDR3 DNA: TGCAGCGTTGAGATGGGGACCGGGGAGCTGTTTTTT; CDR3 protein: CSVEMGTGELFF
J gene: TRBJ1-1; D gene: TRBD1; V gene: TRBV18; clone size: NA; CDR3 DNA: TGTGCCAGCTCACCACCTAATACAGGGGGGGAAGCTTTCTTT; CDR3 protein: CASSPPNTGGEAFF
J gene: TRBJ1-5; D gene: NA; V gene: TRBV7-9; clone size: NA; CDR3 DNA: TGTGCCAGCAGCTTAGACGGAGTCCTGCCCCAGCATTTT; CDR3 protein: CASSLDGVLPQHF
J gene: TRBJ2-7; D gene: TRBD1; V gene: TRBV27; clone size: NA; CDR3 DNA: TGTGCCAGCAGTACGTACCGGGACAGGGGCTACGAGCAGTACTTC; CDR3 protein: CASSTYRDRGYEQYF
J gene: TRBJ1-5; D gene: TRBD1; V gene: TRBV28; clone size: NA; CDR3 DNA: TGTGCCAGCAGCCCGTTAAGGGACAGGGGGCGATTAAACAGCAATCAGCCCCAGCATTTT; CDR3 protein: CASSPLRDRGRLNSNQPQHF
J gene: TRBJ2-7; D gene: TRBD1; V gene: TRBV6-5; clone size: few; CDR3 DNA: TGTGCCAGCAGCTCGGACAGGGGGAGCGAGCAGTACTTC; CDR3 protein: CASSSDRGSEQYF
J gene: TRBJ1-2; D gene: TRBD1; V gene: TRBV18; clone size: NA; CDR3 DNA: TGTGCCAGCTCGCCGGACAGGGGTTCTTCCCTTTGTGACTTC; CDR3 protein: CASSPDRGSSLCDF
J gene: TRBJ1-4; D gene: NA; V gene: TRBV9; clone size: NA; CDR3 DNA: TGTGCCAGCAGCGTAGCCGGAGGGGGAGTAAATGAAAAACTGTTTTTT; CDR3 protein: CASSVAGGGVNEKLFF
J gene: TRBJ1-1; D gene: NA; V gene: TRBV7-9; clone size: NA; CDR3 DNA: TGTGCCAGCAGCACGTCGGGACAAATGAACACTGAAGCTTTCTTT; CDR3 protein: CASSTSGQMNTEAFF
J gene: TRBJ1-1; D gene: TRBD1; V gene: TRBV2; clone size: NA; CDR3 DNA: TGTGCCAGCAGAACGACAGGGGGCCGGATGAACACTGAAGCTTTCTTT; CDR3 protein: CASRTTGGRMNTEAFF
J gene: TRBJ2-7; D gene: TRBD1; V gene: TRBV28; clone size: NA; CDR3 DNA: TGTGCCAGCAGTTCGGACAGGGTCTACGAGCAGTACTTC; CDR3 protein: CASSSDRVYEQYF
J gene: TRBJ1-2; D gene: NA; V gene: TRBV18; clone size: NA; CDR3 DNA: TGTGCCAGCTCACCGATAGGCCGGGAGGGCTACACCTTC; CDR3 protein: CASSPIGREGYTF
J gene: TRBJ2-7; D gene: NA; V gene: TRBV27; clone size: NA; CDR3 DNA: TGTGCCAGCAGCCACTCCAGGGATTACGAGCAGTACTTC; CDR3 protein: CASSHSRDYEQYF
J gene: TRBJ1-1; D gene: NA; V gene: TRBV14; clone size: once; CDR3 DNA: TGTGCCAGCAGCCCCCGAGGCGGGGTATGGACTGAAGCTTTCTTT; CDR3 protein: CASSPRGGVWTEAFF
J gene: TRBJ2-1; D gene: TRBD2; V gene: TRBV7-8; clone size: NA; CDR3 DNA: TGTGCCAGCAGCTTAGAGCACTCCGGGACTAGCGGCAAGGGGGAGTTCTTC; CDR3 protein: CASSLEHSGTSGKGEFF
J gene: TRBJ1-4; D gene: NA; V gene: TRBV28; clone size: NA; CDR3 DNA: TGTGCCAGCAGTTTCCCCCGGGGAGGGGTGGCCGAAAAACTGTTTTTT; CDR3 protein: CASSFPRGGVAEKLFF
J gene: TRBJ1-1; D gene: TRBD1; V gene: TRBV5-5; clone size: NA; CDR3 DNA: TGTGCCAGCCGAGCGCAAAGGGACAGGGAACAAAACACTGAAGCTTTCTTT; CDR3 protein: CASRAQRDREQNTEAFF
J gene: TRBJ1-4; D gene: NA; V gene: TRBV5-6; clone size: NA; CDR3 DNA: TGTGCCAGCAGCTTTAGGGACCTGGGCGAAAAACTGTTTTTT; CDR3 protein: CASSFRDLGEKLFF